This T cell receptor (beta chain) was sequenced during a study of shared clonotypes between healthy human individuals. Study conclusions and caveats: Across subsets, estimated richness was generally greater for naive than for memory populations. What rarefaction showed was incomplete sorted-subset sequencing despite large depth.

Turning to this clone: Its antigen is currently unknown.

CD4+ cell separation produced CD45RA+ naive and CD45RA-negative memory subsets. V lost 1 base to trimming and J lost 4 bases, with 10 bases between them. The germline V gene encodes CDR1 LNHNV and CDR2 YYDKDF (reference sequence). This CDR3 is built from 14 residues. Clones were read by immunoSEQ multiplex PCR, and TCRdb kept only the in-frame ones, dropping some. Of about 680,000 clones listed, 55% to 75% are singletons. The genes are TRBV15 and TRBJ2-5, with a tentative D call TRBD2 (5 bases). The clonotype comes from a woman in her 30s in good health. The sequencing sample was made of memory CD4+ T cells sorted from blood. Subset meaning: CD45RA-negative fraction. The CDR3: CATSRVSVRETQYF. In DNA, the CDR3 is TGTGCCACCAGCAGAGTTAGCGTCCGAGAGACCCAGTACTTC. The whole variable domain, filled in from reference TRBV15 and TRBJ2-5, reads DAMVIQNPRYQVTQFGKPVTLSCSQTLNHNVMYWYQQKSSQAPKLLFHYYDKDFNNEADTPDNFQSRRPNTSFCFLDIRSPGLGDTAMYLCATSRVSVRETQYFGPGTRLLVL.